Included here is one TCR beta chain sequence, with context. Its target is unknown. The data originate from a study of blood T cells in healthy people across ages. Findings and limits, study-wide: Changes in expanded clonotypes were possibly confounded, as the CMV status of donors was unknown.

Germline V gene lookup returns CDR1 SEHNR and CDR2 FQNEAQ (reference sequence). The trim removed 5 bases at V and 7 bases at J, leaving 9 bases unmatched. The CDR3 loop spans 15 amino acids. Sample-barcoded 5' priming and a J-beta primer mix drove a second PCR of about 6 to 12 cycles. Each of the cDNA molecules was tagged by a template-switch adaptor with 12 random nucleotides. Each sample provided no less than 2.5 million CDR3-containing paired-end reads. A single record per CDR3 protein comes from TCRdb applying MiXCR to the 5' RACE reads. Of around 280,000 distinct CDR3 sequences listed, 27% are singletons.

The origin of this receptor is a woman in her sixties or seventies in good health. V is TRBV7-9 and J is TRBJ1-5; 9 bases fit TRBD1. Sequenced sample: blood. Here the CDR3 reads CASSPPGQGGQPQHF. The CDR3 nucleotides are TGTGCCAGCAGCCCGCCGGGACAGGGTGGGCAGCCCCAGCATTTT.